This T cell receptor (beta chain) was sequenced for a study of T cell responses to AZD1222 COVID-19 vaccine. Study conclusions and caveats: Just five or six AZD1222 recipients were seropositive at baseline. Two doses of AZD1222 preceded a rise in Spike-specific TCR breadth and depth. Clonal diversity may have been underestimated, and the donors were mostly white British, with more females than males. Spike was spanned by vaccine-associated CD4 TCRs, which were dominant at 160-218 and 743-854.

This clone showed up just a few times. Its antigen remains unknown. This CDR3 region has 13 residues. Germline trimming cut 5 bases from V and 4 bases from J; bases unmatched to any gene: 4. CDR1 and CDR2 from the germline V gene are SQVTM and ANQGSEA. The data were produced by immunoSEQ multiplex PCR, yet TCRdb's version contains in-frame clones alone and is incomplete. The repertoire consists of 95,000 to 130,000 clones, with 92% occurring once and the leading ten covering around 1.6%. The chain carries TRBV29-1 and TRBJ2-7; 11 bases agree with TRBD2. The sequence came from an adult who received the AZD1222 COVID-19 vaccine. The sample here was peripheral blood, taken 28 days after the second AZD1222 dose. CDR3 in amino acids: CSVSTSGSYEQYF. The CDR3 bases are TGCAGCGTTAGCACTAGCGGGAGTTACGAGCAGTACTTC.